The 17 T cell receptor beta chains presented below share a single source sample, sequenced in a study of shared clonotypes between healthy human individuals. Method: immunoSEQ multiplex PCR; TCRdb's copy keeps in-frame clones and lacks some. The table has about half a million clones, around 85% seen once; the top ten hold about an eighth. Source material: PBMCs. The source is a woman aged 40 to 55 in good health. Some clones in this sample may be carry-over from other donors' samples.

To note about this clone: A read error likely explains this, since a far larger clone differs by one base. V and J are TRBV6-4 and TRBJ2-3; D is ambiguous. This CDR3 has 14 residues. V was clipped by 2 bases and J by 2 bases, with 8 bases between them. Germline values: CDR1 MRHNA, CDR2 SNTAGT. CDR3 sequence: CASSDRTYTDTQYF. The CDR3 nucleotides are TGTGCCAGCAGTGACCGGACGTACACAGATACGCAGTATTTT.

J is TRBJ2-7 and V is TRBV5-1, with D unresolved. The CDR3 is made up of 15 amino acids. The V gene's germline CDR1 is SGHRS and CDR2 YFSETQ. V shed 0 bases and J shed 3 bases, with 13 bases lying between them. The CDR3 DNA is TGCGCCAGCAGCTTGGAGGGCCGGGCCGACTACGAGCAGTACTTC. Protein product: CASSLEGRADYEQYF.

The chain combines TRBV19 with TRBJ2-7; D call uncertain. Germline V lookup: CDR1 LNHDA, CDR2 SQIVND (reference sequence). V lost 3 bases to trimming and J lost 7 bases, with 16 bases between them. This CDR3 contains 14 residues. CDR3 nucleotide sequence: TGTGCCAGTAGTATGGTGCAAACCCCCCGAGAGCAGTACTTC. Protein sequence: CASSMVQTPREQYF. Drawing the rest from reference TRBV19 and TRBJ2-7, the complete variable domain is DGGITQSPKYLFRKEGQNVTLSCEQNLNHDAMYWYRQDPGQGLRLIYYSQIVNDFQKGDIAEGYSVSREKKESFPLTVTSAQKNPTAFYLCASSMVQTPREQYFGPGTRLTVT.

This sequence joins TRBV7-9 and TRBJ2-5; D possibly matches TRBD1 or TRBD2 (6 bases each). The germline CDR1 and CDR2 sequences are SEHNR and FQNEAQ (reference sequence). V lost 5 bases and J lost 3, with 16 bases in between. The CDR3 sequence is 15 residues long. As DNA, the CDR3 is TGTGCCAGCAGCCATTCTGGGGGGCGGAAAGAGACCCAGTACTTC. It encodes CASSHSGGRKETQYF.

The chain is built from TRBV4-2 and TRBJ2-2; the D gene is possibly TRBD1 (6 bases). Germline values: CDR1 LGHNA, CDR2 YNFKEQ. CDR3 size: 14 residues. Trimming removed 5 bases at V and 7 bases at J, with 14 bases between. CDR3 DNA sequence: TGTGCCAGCAGCGCTCCCCGACAGGTCGGGGAGCTGTTTTTT. Translated, it gives CASSAPRQVGELFF.

The J gene is TRBJ2-3, the V gene TRBV25-1; no reliable D call. This CDR3 has 13 residues. The germline gives CDR1 MGHDK, CDR2 SYGVNS. Trimming stripped 0 bases from V and 5 bases from J, with 6 bases between. CDR3 in DNA: TGTGCCAGCAGTGAATATGGGATAGATACGCAGTATTTT. Amino acid sequence: CASSEYGIDTQYF.

This chain links TRBV2 with TRBJ2-1, with D perhaps TRBD1 or TRBD2 (5 bases each). With 7 bases removed from V and 5 bases from J, the gap between germline ends came to 15 bases. The CDR3 covers 14 residues. CDR1 and CDR2 (germline): SNHLY, FYNNEI. CDR3 coding DNA: TGTGCCAGCACGCAATCCGGGACGAACAATGAGCAGTTCTTC. Translating it yields CASTQSGTNNEQFF.

The V and J genes are TRBV27 and TRBJ1-1, with D hard to call. Germline CDR1 is MNHEY and CDR2 is SMNVEV (reference sequence). V lost 3 bases and J 0 bases, leaving 5 bases between the germline ends. The CDR3 has 13 amino acids. CDR3 DNA: TGTGCCAGCAGTTTTTCGGTGAACACTGAAGCTTTCTTT. Its protein is CASSFSVNTEAFF.

This clone was observed once. The chain combines TRBV19 with TRBJ1-1; 9 positions match TRBD1. The trim removed 6 bases at V and 4 bases at J, leaving 3 bases unmatched. Germline V gene lookup returns CDR1 LNHDA and CDR2 SQIVND (reference sequence). This CDR3 has 13 amino acids. CDR3 DNA: TGTGCCAGTAGGGCGACAGGGGGCACTGAAGCTTTCTTT. This codes for CASRATGGTEAFF.

This chain connects TRBV7-3 to TRBJ2-5; no clear D. The V and J ends lost 9 bases and 2 bases respectively, with 7 bases between them. CDR1 and CDR2 (germline): SGHTA, FQGTGA. The CDR3 runs 11 residues. CDR3 sequence: CASAEQETQYF. CDR3 DNA sequence: TGTGCCAGTGCCGAACAAGAGACCCAGTACTTC.

J is TRBJ1-4 and V is TRBV30, with D perhaps TRBD1 (5 bases). V was cut by 7 bases and J by 7 bases, with 16 bases left in between. Per germline, CDR1 GTSNPN and CDR2 SVGIG (reference sequence). This CDR3 has 13 amino acids. The CDR3 loop reads CASGGQGVEKLFF. CDR3 coding DNA: TGTGCCTCTGGAGGTCAAGGGGTTGAAAAACTGTTTTTT.

The chain joins TRBV27 to TRBJ1-1; the match to TRBD1 covers 8 bases. The germline gives CDR1 MNHEY, CDR2 SMNVEV (reference sequence). This CDR3 has 16 residues. V lost 4 bases to trimming and J lost 4 bases; unmatched junction nucleotides: 11. The CDR3 DNA reads TGTGCCAGCAGTTCTACCCCGACAGGGGTTCCCACTGAAGCTTTCTTT. This codes for CASSSTPTGVPTEAFF.

This chain joins TRBV18 and TRBJ2-1; TRBD1 aligns across 9 bases. The CDR3 length is 15 residues. Trimming removed 1 base from V and 8 bases from J; junction bases left unmatched: 6. CDR1 and CDR2 from the germline V gene are KGHSH and LQKENI. The CDR3, as DNA: TGTGCCAGCTCACCACTAGGACAGGGGTCTTATGAGCAGTTCTTC. This gives the protein CASSPLGQGSYEQFF.

The table lists this clone with a few counts. A single base is all that separates this from a far larger clone, so a read error is likely. The CDR3 DNA follows: TGTGCCAGCAGTGCACAGGGGGTGCAAGATACGCAGTATTTT. It codes for CASSAQGVQDTQYF. The chain carries TRBV6-4 and TRBJ2-3; 8 bases map to TRBD1. The germline V gene has CDR1 MRHNA and CDR2 SNTAGT. The V segment lost 4 bases and the J segment 5 bases; nucleotides outside the gene matches: 5. This CDR3 region has 14 residues.

Concerning this clone: With only one base between it and a far larger clone, this is likely a read error. The chain links TRBV4-1 to TRBJ1-1; maybe TRBD1 (5 bases). Germline CDR1 MGHRA, CDR2 YSYEKL. V was clipped by 0 bases and J by 4 bases, with 12 bases between them. This CDR3 has 15 residues. The CDR3 sequence: CASSQDLRDPTEAFF. The CDR3 nucleotides read TGCGCCAGCAGCCAAGATCTTCGGGACCCCACTGAAGCTTTCTTT.

V usage is TRBV30 and J usage is TRBJ2-7; 11 positions agree with TRBD2. This CDR3 spans 13 amino acids. J gave up 6 bases and V 0 bases, and 1 base lay outside the gene matches. Germline lookup yields CDR1 GTSNPN and CDR2 SVGIG (reference sequence). CDR3: CAWSVLAGVEQYF. As DNA, the CDR3 is TGTGCCTGGAGTGTACTAGCGGGAGTCGAGCAGTACTTC.

As for this clone: This same CDR3 is encoded by further DNA sequences in the sample. This chain uses TRBV5-1 with TRBJ2-3, with 7 bases matching TRBD2. Trimming removed 0 bases from V and 4 bases from J; junction bases left unmatched: 2. Germline V gene sequence: CDR1 SGHRS, CDR2 YFSETQ. This CDR3 is 14 amino acids long. The CDR3 region has the DNA TGCGCCAGCAGCTTGGGTCTAGCGGCAGATACGCAGTATTTT. Protein sequence: CASSLGLAADTQYF.